What follows are 30 T cell receptor beta chains derived from one specimen sequenced in a study of blood T cells in healthy people across ages (dated by TCRdb to the mid-2010s). Libraries were prepared through 5' RACE. The reads were generated on an Illumina HiSeq 2500. The second PCR ran for about 7 to 11 cycles and used a J-beta primer mix along with a sample-barcoded 5' primer. In TCRdb, the public reads were trimmed at Q25 with fastp and aligned with MiXCR, with productive beta chains retained. Identical CDR3 proteins give one entry, which carries the most common genes and DNA. For this sample there are around 870,000 distinct CDR3 sequences; about 28% appear just once. 17% of the sample rests with the top ten. Sequencing was performed on blood. These receptors all stem from a woman older than 75 in good health.

This chain uses TRBV27 with TRBJ2-6, with D maybe TRBD1 (6 bases). The CDR3 extends over 16 amino acids. CDR1 MNHEY and CDR2 SMNVEV come from the germline V gene (reference sequence). V dropped 5 bases and J dropped 0 bases, with 11 bases sitting between them. The DNA for the CDR3 is TGTGCCAGCAGTAGACAGGTTAACTCTGGGGCCAACGTCCTGACTTTC. Amino acid sequence: CASSRQVNSGANVLTF.

This clonotype was seen at least ten times. The CDR3 loop reads CASSHGETLSGGYTF. DNA for the CDR3: TGTGCCAGCAGCCATGGGGAGACCCTATCGGGGGGCTACACCTTC. The genes are TRBV7-9 and TRBJ1-2, with D hard to call. CDR3 length: 15 residues. The germline gives CDR1 SEHNR, CDR2 FQNEAQ (reference sequence). The V gene lost 5 bases and the J gene lost 8 bases, with 21 bases spanning the gap.

Worth noting for this clonotype: This may stem from a read error, because a much larger clone lies one nucleotide away. V usage is TRBV6-6 and J usage is TRBJ2-7, with 12 bases identical to TRBD2. The closer fit of TRBJ2-5 to the DNA end suggests the J call may be wrong. The CDR3 has 15 residues. Germline V gives CDR1 MNHNY, CDR2 SVGAGI (reference sequence). The CDR3 protein is CTSSNLAGGSETQYF. The CDR3 DNA sequence: TGTACCAGCAGTAACCTAGCGGGGGGGTCGGAGACCCAGTACTTC.

This clonotype was seen ten or more times. The chain carries TRBV13 and TRBJ2-1, with 8 bases matching TRBD2. The CDR3 has 16 residues. Trimming at V came to 5 bases and at J to 10 bases, leaving 16 bases not matched to a gene. Germline CDR1 PRHDT, CDR2 FYEKMQ (reference sequence). The DNA of the CDR3 is TGTGCCAGCAGCACCGTTAGCGGGGCCGTTGTCTTGGAGCAGTTCTTC. It yields the protein CASSTVSGAVVLEQFF.

A remark on this clonotype: One end of the junction fails to match germline, which may point to a read error. The rearrangement links TRBV2 to TRBJ2-4, with a possible D match to TRBD1 (6 bases). The J call may be in error: the DNA end matches TRBJ2-7 better. The CDR3 runs 15 residues. The germline gives CDR1 SNHLY, CDR2 FYNNEI. The CDR3 sequence is CASGEETGSSYEQYF. The CDR3 DNA reads TGTGCCAGCGGTGAAGAGACAGGTTCCTCCTACGAGCAGTACTTC.

The chain recombines TRBV6-2 or TRBV6-3 with TRBJ2-1; D may be TRBD2 (6 bases). CDR3 length: 11 residues. The V end was cut by 7 bases, the J end by 12 bases, with 13 bases between. CDR1 MNHEY and CDR2 SVGEGT come from the germline V gene. Written as DNA, the CDR3 is TGTGCCAGCACCGAGGGGACTTTGCAGTTCTTC. It codes for CASTEGTLQFF.

With respect to this clonotype: A much larger clone lies one base from this, so it may be a read error. The rearrangement joins TRBV12-3 or TRBV12-4 to TRBJ1-5, with no clear D. The V end was cut by 10 bases, the J end by 1 base, with 8 bases between. The CDR3 is 12 residues long. The CDR3 loop reads CANKGSNQPQHF. As DNA, the CDR3 is TGTGCCAACAAGGGCAGCAATCAGCCCCAGCATTTT.

V is TRBV7-2 and J is TRBJ2-1; 8 bases map to TRBD1. CDR1 is SGHTA, CDR2 FQGNSA, per germline. V gave up 5 bases and J gave up 6 bases; unmatched junction bases: 9. The CDR3 totals 15 residues. Here the CDR3 DNA reads TGTGCCAGCAGCCCCCGACAGGGGTCCGGCAATGAGCAGTTCTTC. Translating it yields CASSPRQGSGNEQFF.

This clonotype has just a few counts. V usage is TRBV20-1 and J usage is TRBJ1-1; D is uncertain. Germline CDR1 reads DFQATT; CDR2 reads SNEGSKA (reference sequence). V lost 6 bases and J lost 3, with 17 bases in between. This CDR3 is 14 amino acids long. CDR3 sequence (DNA): TGCAGTGCGACTTCCGGGCCCAGATACACTGAAGCTTTCTTT. This codes for CSATSGPRYTEAFF.

This clonotype was counted many times. V usage is TRBV5-5 and J usage is TRBJ2-1; D perhaps matches TRBD1 (5 bases). Trimming pared 0 bases from V and 5 bases from J, leaving 9 bases between. Germline values: CDR1 SGHKS, CDR2 YYEKEE (reference sequence). The CDR3 is 14 residues long. This CDR3 is CASSLGSQDNEQFF. CDR3 DNA: TGTGCCAGCAGCTTGGGTTCACAGGACAATGAGCAGTTCTTC. The full variable domain, completed using reference TRBV5-5 and TRBJ2-1, is DAGVTQSPTHLIKTRGQQVTLRCSPISGHKSVSWYQQVLGQGPQFIFQYYEKEERGRGNFPDRFSARQFPNYSSELNVNALLLGDSALYLCASSLGSQDNEQFFGPGTRLTVL.

The chain carries TRBV6-5 and TRBJ2-1, with 9 bases that match TRBD1. Trimming cost V 6 bases and J 6 bases; bases outside gene matches: 9. Germline CDR1 MNHEY, CDR2 SVGAGI. There are 15 residues in the CDR3. The CDR3 DNA is TGTGCCAGCAGAAGTGGGACAGGGAGGTCCAATGAGCAGTTCTTC. Amino acid sequence: CASRSGTGRSNEQFF.

This clonotype appeared a few times. This sequence may be a read error, since a much larger clone differs from it by one base. V usage is TRBV20-1 and J usage is TRBJ2-5; 8 bases are shared with TRBD2. The germline gives CDR1 DFQATT, CDR2 SNEGSKA (reference sequence). The CDR3 consists of 14 residues. Trimming at V came to 3 bases and at J to 11 bases, leaving 14 bases not matched to a gene. CDR3 loop: CSARARGGYNEQYF. The CDR3 bases are TGCAGTGCTAGGGCCCGGGGGGGGTACAATGAGCAGTACTTC.

This clonotype was detected only a few times. This chain joins TRBV10-3 and TRBJ1-1, with TRBD1 as a possible D gene (6 bases). In germline, CDR1 is ENHRY, CDR2 SYGVKD. This CDR3 has 13 amino acids. This chain's CDR3 is CGYRGTLSTEAFF. CDR3 DNA sequence: TGTGGGTACCGCGGGACACTGAGCACTGAAGCTTTCTTT.

The V call is TRBV12-3 or TRBV12-4, the J call TRBJ2-6; D perhaps matches TRBD1 (6 bases). The CDR3 sequence is 19 residues long. Deletions cut 1 base from V and 4 bases from J, with 20 bases between. In DNA form, the CDR3 reads TGTGCCAGCAGTTTAGGTAGGGGCAGGGGAAAGGCCGGGGCCAACGTCCTGACTTTC. This codes for CASSLGRGRGKAGANVLTF.

This sequence joins TRBV12-3 or TRBV12-4 and TRBJ2-5; a possible D gene is TRBD1 (5 bases). The J call may not be correct, given that the DNA end is closer to TRBJ2-7. There are 14 residues in the CDR3. The DNA for the CDR3 is TGTGCCAGCAGTTTGGCAGGGCCCCACTACGAGCAGTACTTC. Amino acids: CASSLAGPHYEQYF.

The chain joins TRBV28 to TRBJ2-7; 9 bases fit TRBD2. Losses at the gene ends were 3 bases for V and 6 bases for J; bases not matched to a gene: 9. In germline, CDR1 is MDHEN, CDR2 SYDVKM. The CDR3 spans 15 residues. The DNA of the CDR3 is TGTGCCAGCAGTTTTTTCCCTAGCGGGGCCCCCGAGCAGTACTTC. Its translation: CASSFFPSGAPEQYF.

Comment on this clonotype: With a much larger clone just one base away, this may be a read error. The chain couples TRBV6-2 or TRBV6-3 to TRBJ2-5, with D perhaps matching TRBD1 (7 bases). Germline assignment: CDR1 MNHEY and CDR2 SVGEGT. The CDR3 consists of 15 residues. V was trimmed by 6 bases and J by 11 bases, leaving 25 bases between them. CDR3 amino acids: CASRPAGQPHNEQYF. The DNA for the CDR3 is TGTGCCAGCAGACCCGCGGGACAGCCACACAATGAGCAGTACTTC.

This clonotype was seen ten or more times. The genes are TRBV6-2 or TRBV6-3 and TRBJ2-5, with unresolved D. CDR1 is MNHEY, CDR2 SVGEGT, per germline. Trimming removed 5 bases from V and 5 bases from J, with 6 bases in between. The length of the CDR3 is 11 residues. DNA of the CDR3: TGTGCCAGCAGTGCCTTTGAGACCCAGTACTTC. Translated, it gives CASSAFETQYF.

As for this clonotype: Likely a read error: the CDR3 ends without its conserved phenylalanine or tryptophan. This rearrangement joins TRBV7-8 to TRBJ2-3, with 7 bases lining up with TRBD2. Unmatched junction bases numbered 9, after V lost 7 bases and J lost 2 bases. The length of the CDR3 is 15 residues. Germline V gives CDR1 SGHVS, CDR2 FQNEAQ. CDR3: CASTYGLGHTDTQYC. CDR3 nucleotides: TGTGCCAGCACATATGGACTAGGTCACACAGATACGCAGTATTGT.

This chain uses TRBV7-2 with TRBJ2-5; 8 nucleotides line up with TRBD2. Germline-derived CDR1 and CDR2 are SGHTA and FQGNSA. The CDR3 has 15 amino acids. Trimming cost V 4 bases and J 3 bases; bases outside gene matches: 7. Here the CDR3 reads CASSSVGSGKETQYF. The CDR3 region has the DNA TGTGCCAGCAGCTCAGTAGGTAGCGGGAAAGAGACCCAGTACTTC. The full variable domain, in which reference TRBV7-2 and TRBJ2-5 provide the parts outside the CDR3, is GAGVSQSPSNKVTEKGKDVELRCDPISGHTALYWYRQSLGQGLEFLIYFQGNSAPDKSGLPSDRFSAERTGGSVSTLTIQRTQQEDSAVYLCASSSVGSGKETQYFGPGTRLLVL.

With respect to this clonotype: A clone one base away is much larger, so this may be a read error. This chain uses TRBV12-3 or TRBV12-4 with TRBJ2-1; tentative D call: TRBD2 (6 bases). Near its end, the DNA agrees better with TRBJ2-7, so the J call may be wrong. This CDR3 contains 15 residues. The DNA for the CDR3 is TGTGCCAGCAGGGAGACTAGTACCTCCTACAATGAGCAGTACTTC. Amino acids: CASRETSTSYNEQYF.

A few counts support this clonotype. A much more abundant neighbour one base away suggests this may be a read error. The V and J genes are TRBV6-2 or TRBV6-3 and TRBJ2-5, with 14 bases identical to TRBD2. Germline V CDR1 and CDR2: MNHEY, SVGEGT. After removal of 4 bases from V and 11 bases from J, the junction contained 9 bases not matched to a gene. CDR3 size: 15 residues. CDR3 sequence reads: CASSSGTSGGYEQYF. Here the CDR3 DNA reads TGTGCCAGCAGTTCCGGGACTAGCGGGGGCTATGAGCAGTACTTC.

This clonotype turned up a few times. This sequence joins TRBV20-1 and TRBJ1-6; 7 nucleotides match TRBD1. With 3 bases clipped from V and 8 bases from J, the junction kept 4 bases outside the gene matches. The CDR3 consists of 13 residues. The germline CDR1 and CDR2 sequences are DFQATT and SNEGSKA (reference sequence). As DNA, the CDR3 is TGCAGTGCTAGGACAGGGATACATTCACCCCTCCACTTT. It specifies CSARTGIHSPLHF.

To note about this clonotype: A much larger clone differs by one base, so this may be a read error. V usage is TRBV4-1 and J usage is TRBJ2-5; TRBD1 is a possible D gene (6 bases). V lost 1 base and J lost 11, with 23 bases in between. Per germline, CDR1 MGHRA and CDR2 YSYEKL. The length of the CDR3 is 16 residues. CDR3 nucleotide sequence: TGCGCCAGCAGCCAAGGAATAGGGACACCGCCGAATGAGCAGTACTTC. Residues: CASSQGIGTPPNEQYF.

The chain uses TRBV5-6 and TRBJ1-2, with 7 bases fitting TRBD1. With V trimmed by 4 bases and J by 5 bases, 14 bases remained unmatched. The CDR3 extends over 16 amino acids. Per germline, CDR1 SGHDT and CDR2 YYEEEE. The CDR3 bases are TGTGCCAGCAGCATTTCACAGGGGAAAGGAGTGTATGGCTACACCTTC. Translation: CASSISQGKGVYGYTF.

This clonotype was seen more than once but under ten times. The chain recombines TRBV7-2 with TRBJ2-5, with D unclear. The CDR3 contains 15 residues. Germline-derived CDR1 and CDR2 are SGHTA and FQGNSA. V lost 5 bases to trimming and J lost 2 bases, with 15 bases between them. Here the CDR3 DNA reads TGTGCCAGCAGCGTACCCTACAGCTTACAAGAGACCCAGTACTTC. It specifies CASSVPYSLQETQYF. Full variable domain (rest looked up from reference TRBV7-2 and TRBJ2-5): GAGVSQSPSNKVTEKGKDVELRCDPISGHTALYWYRQSLGQGLEFLIYFQGNSAPDKSGLPSDRFSAERTGGSVSTLTIQRTQQEDSAVYLCASSVPYSLQETQYFGPGTRLLVL.

This clonotype showed up just a few times. Germline is not matched at one junction end, which may reflect a read error. The chain employs TRBV20-1 and TRBJ1-5; D ambiguous. The CDR3 consists of 17 residues. Germline values: CDR1 DFQATT, CDR2 SNEGSKA (reference sequence). Here the CDR3 reads CSARDSEPGGSNQPRHF. The CDR3 bases are TGCAGTGCTAGGGATTCTGAGCCAGGTGGGAGTAATCAGCCCCGGCATTTT.

Ten or more counts support this clonotype. The chain uses TRBV7-8 and TRBJ1-5; D is ambiguous. CDR1 is SGHVS, CDR2 FQNEAQ, per germline. Trimming removed 0 bases at V and 3 bases at J, with 6 bases between. The CDR3 totals 14 residues. The CDR3 region has the DNA TGTGCCAGCAGCTTAGCGAGCAACAATCAGCCCCAGCATTTT. Its protein product is CASSLASNNQPQHF.

In this sample, this clonotype turned up many times. This sequence joins TRBV5-1 and TRBJ2-1, with 11 bases that match TRBD2. The ends lost 2 bases at V and 3 bases at J; junction bases unmatched: 4. Germline loops: CDR1 SGHRS, CDR2 YFSETQ. There are 16 residues in the CDR3. For the CDR3, the DNA is TGCGCCAGCAGCTTTTCTAGCGGGGGGATCTACAATGAGCAGTTCTTC. It yields the protein CASSFSSGGIYNEQFF.

The CDR3 DNA reads TGCGCCAGCAGCTTAGCAGGGGCCGCTGAAGCTTTCTTT. It translates to CASSLAGAAEAFF. This sequence joins TRBV5-1 and TRBJ1-1, with D possibly TRBD1 on 6 matching bases. CDR3 length: 13 residues. The V gene lost 2 bases and the J gene lost 6 bases, with 11 bases spanning the gap. Germline V lookup: CDR1 SGHRS, CDR2 YFSETQ. Supplemented by reference TRBV5-1 and TRBJ1-1, the full variable domain reads KAGVTQTPRYLIKTRGQQVTLSCSPISGHRSVSWYQQTPGQGLQFLFEYFSETQRNKGNFPGRFSGRQFSNSRSEMNVSTLELGDSALYLCASSLAGAAEAFFGQGTRLTVV.